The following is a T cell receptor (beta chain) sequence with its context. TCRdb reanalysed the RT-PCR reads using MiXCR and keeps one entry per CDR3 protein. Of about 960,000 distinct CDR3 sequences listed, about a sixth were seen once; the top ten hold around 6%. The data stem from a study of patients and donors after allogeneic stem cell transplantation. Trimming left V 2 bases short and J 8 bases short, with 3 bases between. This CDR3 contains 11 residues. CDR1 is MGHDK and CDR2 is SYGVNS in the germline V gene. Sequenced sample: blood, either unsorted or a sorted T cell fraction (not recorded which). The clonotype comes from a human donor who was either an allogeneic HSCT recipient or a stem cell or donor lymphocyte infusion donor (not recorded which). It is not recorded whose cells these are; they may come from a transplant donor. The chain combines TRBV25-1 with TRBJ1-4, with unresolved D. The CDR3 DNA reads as TGTGCCAGCAGTGAACAAGAAAAACTGTTTTTT. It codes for CASSEQEKLFF.